The 18 T cell receptor beta chains in this list originate from one sample, sequenced in a study of T cells after yellow fever vaccination. Via MiXCR, TCRdb re-called the 5' RACE reads, giving one row per CDR3 protein. The sample has over 250,000 distinct CDR3 sequences, over 4% seen once. Material: PBMCs, obtained 5 days after the yellow fever booster vaccination. The receptors shown here come from a young man who received the YFV17D yellow fever vaccine.

J is TRBJ2-1 and V is TRBV20-1, with 11 bases that match TRBD2. Germline V gives CDR1 DFQATT, CDR2 SNEGSKA (reference sequence). The CDR3 loop spans 15 amino acids. Trimming took 6 bases from V and 3 from J; bases not matched to a gene: 7. This CDR3 is CSASGLAGIYNEQFF. CDR3 DNA sequence: TGCAGTGCGTCTGGACTAGCGGGCATCTACAATGAGCAGTTCTTC.

V is TRBV20-1 and J is TRBJ2-1; 11 bases are a match to TRBD2. Germline CDR1 reads DFQATT; CDR2 reads SNEGSKA (reference sequence). This CDR3 has 18 residues. The trim removed 8 bases at V and 0 bases at J, leaving 15 bases unmatched. The CDR3 region has the DNA TGCAGTCCCGTCAGGCTAGCGGGGGGCCGGAGCTCCTACAATGAGCAGTTCTTC. It yields the protein CSPVRLAGGRSSYNEQFF.

V gene TRBV7-2 combines with J gene TRBJ2-5; D unclear. This CDR3 has 13 residues. Per germline, CDR1 SGHTA and CDR2 FQGNSA. The V gene lost 1 base and the J gene lost 6 bases, with 9 bases spanning the gap. CDR3 in amino acids: CASSLVQEQTQYF. The CDR3 DNA follows: TGTGCCAGCAGCTTAGTCCAGGAACAGACCCAGTACTTC.

This clonotype was seen a handful of times. The chain is built from TRBV27 and TRBJ2-4; 8 bases line up with TRBD2. Unmatched junction bases numbered 8, after V lost 5 bases and J lost 2 bases. Germline V CDR1 and CDR2: MNHEY, SMNVEV (reference sequence). The CDR3 runs 16 residues. In nucleotides, the CDR3 is TGTGCCAGCAGTCGATCAGCGGGGGCCCCCAAAAACATTCAGTACTTC. Protein sequence: CASSRSAGAPKNIQYF.

V and J are TRBV5-1 and TRBJ2-5; 10 bases align to TRBD2. The V and J ends lost 0 bases and 2 bases, in that order; junction bases with no gene match: 7. This CDR3 has 17 residues. The germline gives CDR1 SGHRS, CDR2 YFSETQ. The CDR3 region has the DNA TGCGCCAGCAGCTTGGTAGCGGGGGGACGCCCGCAAGAGACCCAGTACTTC. Protein: CASSLVAGGRPQETQYF.

This clonotype was recorded a few times. The chain combines TRBV24-1 with TRBJ2-7; no definite D call. Looked up from germline, CDR1 is KGHDR and CDR2 is SFDVKD. V dropped 0 bases and J dropped 4 bases, with 18 bases sitting between them. The CDR3 totals 17 residues. Here the CDR3 reads CATSDLFKARIIYEQYV. Written as DNA, the CDR3 is TGTGCCACCAGTGATTTGTTTAAAGCCCGAATAATTTACGAGCAGTACGTC.

The chain has TRBV29-1 and TRBJ2-3; TRBD2 matches 7 bases. V lost 4 bases to trimming and J lost 2 bases; unmatched junction nucleotides: 15. Germline V gene lookup returns CDR1 SQVTM and CDR2 ANQGSEA. The CDR3 spans 17 residues. CDR3 in DNA: TGCAGCGTTGTTGAATGGGGAGCCGGGACTACCACAGATACGCAGTATTTT. As protein: CSVVEWGAGTTTDTQYF.

This clonotype was seen at least ten times. J is TRBJ1-1 and V is TRBV6-5; D gene unclear. CDR3 length equals 14 residues. From germline, CDR1 is MNHEY and CDR2 SVGAGI. V was trimmed by 2 bases and J by 0 bases, leaving 7 bases between them. The CDR3 nucleotides read TGTGCCAGCAGTTACGGACCTATGAACACTGAAGCTTTCTTT. Amino acids: CASSYGPMNTEAFF.

The chain carries TRBV30 and TRBJ2-7; TRBD1 aligns across 7 bases. Germline loops: CDR1 GTSNPN, CDR2 SVGIG (reference sequence). This CDR3 is built from 12 residues. Trimming cost V 7 bases and J 4 bases; bases outside gene matches: 7. The CDR3 region is CAFADRAYEQYF. The CDR3 nucleotides are TGTGCCTTCGCCGACAGGGCTTACGAGCAGTACTTC. The full variable domain, with the rest looked up from reference TRBV30 and TRBJ2-7, is SQTIHQWPATLVQPVGSPLSLECTVEGTSNPNLYWYRQAAGRGLQLLFYSVGIGQISSEVPQNLSASRPQDRQFILSSKKLLLSDSGFYLCAFADRAYEQYFGPGTRLTVT.

In its sample, this clonotype was seen a few times. The genes are TRBV7-3 and TRBJ2-1; 8 bases align to TRBD1. V was clipped by 3 bases and J by 9 bases; unmatched bases: 4. CDR1 is SGHTA, CDR2 FQGTGA, per germline. The CDR3 totals 13 residues. The chain's CDR3 is CASSFQGAREQFF. The CDR3 nucleotides are TGTGCCAGCAGCTTCCAGGGGGCGCGTGAGCAGTTCTTC.

The chain uses TRBV9 and TRBJ1-2, with 7 bases that match TRBD1. V was pared by 2 bases and J by 4 bases, with 8 bases of the junction left unmatched. CDR3 length: 15 amino acids. In germline, CDR1 is SGDLS, CDR2 YYNGEE. CDR3 protein: CASSVTGYPVYGYTF. The DNA for the CDR3 is TGTGCCAGCAGCGTGACAGGGTACCCCGTCTATGGCTACACCTTC.

This clonotype came up many times. One end of the junction does not line up with germline, which may come from a read error. The chain couples TRBV5-1 to TRBJ1-1; D unresolved. The CDR3 length is 14 residues. Germline-derived CDR1 and CDR2 are SGHRS and YFSETQ. This CDR3 reads CASSLGAGNTEAFF. DNA for the CDR3: TGTGCCAGCAGCTTAGGTGCCGGGAACACTGAAGCTTTCTTT.

This clonotype was detected ten times or more. The CDR3, as DNA: TGTGCCAGTAGATCGCACTTGAACACTGAAGCTTTCTTT. It specifies CASRSHLNTEAFF. The V call is TRBV19, the J call TRBJ1-1; D gene uncertain. Per germline, CDR1 LNHDA and CDR2 SQIVND (reference sequence). The V gene lost 6 bases and the J gene lost 0 bases, with 8 bases spanning the gap. CDR3 length equals 13 residues.

This clonotype was found a few times. The chain recombines TRBV9 with TRBJ2-6; the D gene is possibly TRBD1 (6 bases). This CDR3 is 17 amino acids long. Germline CDR1 is SGDLS and CDR2 is YYNGEE. V lost 3 bases and J 4 bases, leaving 17 bases between the germline ends. The chain's CDR3 is CASSASTGTPGANVLTF. CDR3 nucleotide sequence: TGTGCCAGCAGCGCCTCTACAGGGACCCCCGGGGCCAACGTCCTGACTTTC.

This chain links TRBV20-1 with TRBJ1-4, with D tentatively TRBD1 (5 bases). Germline V gene sequence: CDR1 DFQATT, CDR2 SNEGSKA (reference sequence). This CDR3 is 16 amino acids long. Trimming left V 1 base short and J 2 bases short, with 14 bases between. The CDR3 spells CSARVRGGSTNEKLFF. The CDR3 nucleotides are TGCAGTGCTAGAGTGCGGGGGGGGTCCACTAATGAAAAACTGTTTTTT.

This clonotype showed up just a few times. The chain is built from TRBV4-1 and TRBJ2-2; possibly TRBD1 or TRBD2 for D (5 bases each). CDR3 length: 17 amino acids. Germline assignment: CDR1 MGHRA and CDR2 YSYEKL. The ends were cut back, 6 bases at V and 2 bases at J, with 19 bases in the middle. CDR3 nucleotides: TGCGCCAGCAGGATGGGGGAGCCAGGGCCCAACACCGGGGAGCTGTTTTTT. Residues: CASRMGEPGPNTGELFF.

The V call is TRBV7-3, the J call TRBJ2-3, with no clear D. The CDR3 has 14 amino acids. Germline V lookup: CDR1 SGHTA, CDR2 FQGTGA. Trimming shortened V by 1 base and J by 1 base, and 6 bases separated the two germline ends. The CDR3 DNA reads as TGTGCCAGCAGCTTAATAGGAGGCACAGATACGCAGTATTTT. Amino acid sequence: CASSLIGGTDTQYF.

This clonotype was observed many times. This chain connects TRBV4-2 to TRBJ2-5; 14 nucleotides match TRBD2. Trimming took 0 bases from V and 1 from J; bases not matched to a gene: 10. The length of the CDR3 is 20 residues. CDR1 is LGHNA and CDR2 is YNFKEQ in the germline V gene. The CDR3, as DNA: TGTGCCAGCAGCCAAGAGGCCAGGGGGACTAGCGGGGGTAGCCAAGAGACCCAGTACTTC. Translated: CASSQEARGTSGGSQETQYF.